This T cell receptor (beta chain) stems from a study of circulating CD8 cells and anti-PD-1 response in melanoma. TCR libraries were prepared from around 14 ng of total RNA with the QIAseq Immune Repertoire TCR panel. In TCRdb, the reads were re-called with MiXCR into one record per CDR3 protein. There are about 390 distinct CDR3 sequences in the sample; roughly a tenth occur only once, and roughly 53% lies in the top ten. From live CD3+CD8+TCRalphabeta+ cells, four PD-1 and/or TIGIT subsets were sorted. Germline assignment: CDR1 MNHEY and CDR2 SMNVEV (reference sequence). This CDR3 region has 13 residues. V dropped 8 bases and J dropped 2 bases, with 13 bases sitting between them. Sample share makes this clonotype large (0.1 to 1%).

The source material was CD8+ T cells from PBMCs, sampled at baseline or after one month of anti-PD-1 therapy (not recorded which). The rearrangement links TRBV27 to TRBJ2-7; a weak D match, TRBD2 (5 bases). This receptor was obtained from a human donor with melanoma. CDR3 protein: CASRRTTTYEQYF. In DNA, the CDR3 is TGTGCCAGCCGCCGGACGACTACCTACGAGCAGTACTTC.